This TCR beta chain was sequenced for a study of control samples from healthy donors and cancer patients (dated by TCRdb to about 2020). Taken from cysteine to phenylalanine, the CDR3 has 15 residues. CDR3 DNA is the only sequence kept; it has 45 bases, read in frame from the first base. The germline ends are 13 bases apart after V is trimmed by 1 base and J by 3 bases. The germline V gene encodes CDR1 PRHDT and CDR2 FYEKMQ (reference sequence). This clone was detected only once. The antigen this receptor binds is unknown. No base quality information exists; no much larger clone differs at one position. The library relied on the immunoSEQ multiplex PCR assay. What TCRdb holds here is the immuneACCESS table cut down to in-frame rearrangements. Part of the clones is not present; checked against another copy, under half of the missing clones reflect an unresolved V gene, and the others are unexplained. The sample table records some 130,000 clones; about 95% of these occur just once. The ten largest clonotypes hold approximately 4% of the sample.

Recombination joined TRBV13 with TRBJ2-7; perhaps TRBD2 is the D gene, with 5 bases matching. Sequencing used blood. The TCR comes from a man aged 25-45 years in good health. The CDR3 region reads CASSLAGVGSYEQYF. The bases are TGTGCCAGCAGCTTAGCTGGGGTGGGGAGCTACGAGCAGTACTTC.